The rows below give T cell receptor beta chains drawn from one sample of a study of cytomegalovirus exposure and HLA in healthy donors. This table comes from immunoSEQ multiplex PCR, and its TCRdb copy is limited to in-frame clones, with some not included. The sample contains 150,000 or so clones, approximately 82% of which appear only once. The specimen sequenced was PBMCs. The receptors derive from a man younger than 40 in good health and CMV-seropositive. The CDR3 runs from the conserved cysteine through the conserved F or W. The D gene is left open where the match is weak. Clone size is not always given. Where it is, it says once, few, many or a class for expanded clones.

j_call,clone_size,v_call,d_call,cdr3_aa,cdr3_nt
TRBJ2-1,-,TRBV7-9,TRBD2,CASRHMDGAGGSYNEQFF,TGTGCCAGCAGACACATGGACGGCGCGGGGGGATCCTACAATGAGCAGTTCTTC
TRBJ2-3,-,TRBV7-6,-,CASSNMGATSTDTQYF,TGTGCCAGCAGCAATATGGGGGCTACTAGCACAGATACGCAGTATTTT
TRBJ2-5,-,TRBV5-1,-,CASSLAGSDWETQYF,TGCGCCAGCAGCTTGGCGGGGTCGGACTGGGAGACCCAGTACTTC
TRBJ2-1,-,TRBV27,TRBD1,CASSLRTGWSYNEQFF,TGTGCCAGCAGTTTACGGACAGGGTGGTCCTACAATGAGCAGTTCTTC
TRBJ1-2,-,TRBV28,-,CASSPGLAYGYTF,TGTGCCAGCAGTCCGGGACTGGCCTATGGCTACACCTTC
TRBJ1-2,-,TRBV19,TRBD1,CASSLTGGGDYGYTF,TGTGCCAGTAGCCTCACAGGGGGTGGTGACTATGGCTACACCTTC
TRBJ2-3,-,TRBV5-1,TRBD1,CASSETGPDTQYF,TGCGCCAGCAGCGAGACAGGGCCGGATACGCAGTATTTT
TRBJ1-2,-,TRBV28,TRBD1,CASRTAGQGASGGYTF,TGTGCCAGCAGAACCGCAGGACAGGGGGCATCTGGGGGCTACACCTTC
TRBJ1-2,-,TRBV2,-,CASSEALVTGYTF,TGTGCCAGCAGTGAAGCCCTGGTCACGGGTTACACCTTC
TRBJ1-3,-,TRBV6-1,-,CASSDSSGNTIYF,TGTGCCAGCAGTGACAGCTCTGGAAACACCATATATTTT
TRBJ1-2,-,TRBV7-8,-,CASSDSWGGYGYTF,TGTGCCAGCAGCGATTCGTGGGGAGGCTATGGCTACACCTTC
TRBJ2-4,-,TRBV28,TRBD2,CASCSGGVNIQYF,TGTGCCAGCTGTAGCGGGGGGGTAAACATTCAGTACTTC
TRBJ2-2,-,TRBV4-1,-,CASRPWTDGELFF,TGCGCCAGCAGACCTTGGACAGACGGGGAGCTGTTTTTT
TRBJ2-6,-,TRBV28,-,CASFQGSPGANVLTF,TGTGCCAGCTTTCAGGGCAGCCCTGGGGCCAACGTCCTGACTTTC
TRBJ2-3,-,TRBV7-9,TRBD2,CASSLAGGKLDTQYF,TGTGCCAGCAGCCTAGCGGGGGGGAAGTTAGATACGCAGTATTTT
TRBJ2-5,-,TRBV7-6,TRBD1,CASSLLGSGGLETQYF,TGTGCCAGCAGCTTATTGGGCTCAGGGGGCTTAGAGACCCAGTACTTC
TRBJ1-3,-,TRBV6-1,-,CASGGWDSGNTIYF,TGTGCCAGCGGGGGGTGGGACTCTGGAAACACCATATATTTT
TRBJ2-3,-,TRBV5-5,-,CASTPSDWGGDTQYF,TGTGCCAGCACCCCGTCGGACTGGGGTGGAGATACGCAGTATTTT
TRBJ2-1,-,TRBV12-5,-,CASANSLGASYNEQFF,TGTGCTAGTGCTAACTCCCTTGGGGCTAGCTACAATGAGCAGTTCTTC
TRBJ2-3,-,TRBV6-6,-,CASSEGADTQYF,TGTGCCAGCAGTGAGGGGGCAGATACGCAGTATTTT
TRBJ1-4,-,TRBV9,-,CASSVQDSANEKLFF,TGTGCCAGCAGCGTACAGGACAGTGCAAATGAAAAACTGTTTTTT
TRBJ1-5,-,TRBV5-6,-,CASSSTGHSNQPQHF,TGTGCCAGCAGCTCAACAGGGCATAGCAATCAGCCCCAGCATTTT
TRBJ1-2,-,TRBV5-1,-,CASSLAGYTGYTF,TGCGCCAGCAGCTTGGCCGGGTATACTGGCTACACCTTC
TRBJ2-7,-,TRBV14,TRBD2,CASSPPGLAGEDEQYF,TGTGCCAGCAGCCCCCCAGGGCTAGCGGGGGAAGACGAGCAGTACTTC
TRBJ1-4,-,TRBV2,-,CASSDPGPTTNEKLFF,TGTGCCAGCAGTGATCCAGGGCCGACAACTAATGAAAAACTGTTTTTT
TRBJ2-3,-,TRBV11-2,TRBD2,CASSLGLAEGDTQYF,TGTGCCAGCAGCTTAGGACTAGCGGAGGGAGATACGCAGTATTTT
TRBJ1-5,-,TRBV7-2,-,CASSLDAPGQPQHF,TGTGCCAGCAGCTTAGATGCACCGGGTCAGCCCCAGCATTTT
TRBJ2-1,-,TRBV6-1,-,CASSGLSGPPPHEQFF,TGTGCCAGCAGTGGCCTAAGCGGGCCCCCGCCCCATGAGCAGTTCTTC
TRBJ1-5,-,TRBV6-1,-,CASSEKGRGNQPQHF,TGTGCCAGCAGTGAAAAGGGGAGGGGCAATCAGCCCCAGCATTTT
TRBJ2-6,-,TRBV7-2,TRBD2,CASSWLAATGANVLTF,TGTGCCAGCAGCTGGCTAGCGGCAACTGGGGCCAACGTCCTGACTTTC
TRBJ2-7,-,TRBV2,TRBD2,CASRLLAGGPLGEQYF,TGTGCCAGCAGGTTACTAGCGGGAGGTCCCTTAGGCGAGCAGTACTTC
TRBJ1-1,few,TRBV6-1,TRBD1,CASSEEGARITEAFF,TGTGCCAGCAGTGAAGAGGGGGCAAGGATCACTGAAGCTTTCTTT
TRBJ2-7,-,TRBV5-1,TRBD1,CASSVDRFYEQYF,TGCGCCAGCAGCGTGGACAGGTTTTACGAGCAGTACTTC
TRBJ2-5,-,TRBV27,TRBD2,CASSLLQREGLKTQYF,TGTGCCAGCAGTTTACTCCAGCGGGAGGGCTTGAAGACCCAGTACTTC
TRBJ1-2,few,TRBV5-1,-,CASSGPGQNYGYTF,TGCGCCAGCAGCGGTCCCGGACAGAACTATGGCTACACCTTC
TRBJ2-3,-,TRBV7-9,TRBD1,CASSLVQGDKVTQYF,TGTGCCAGCAGCTTAGTGCAGGGGGATAAGGTTACGCAGTATTTT
TRBJ2-7,-,TRBV6-5,-,CASSCLERVACEQYF,TGTGCCAGCAGTTGCTTAGAGCGAGTAGCCTGCGAGCAGTACTTC
TRBJ2-7,-,TRBV15,TRBD2,CATSRDRGLAGGKNEQYF,TGTGCCACCAGCAGAGATAGGGGACTAGCGGGAGGGAAGAACGAGCAGTACTTC
TRBJ2-1,-,TRBV7-2,TRBD1,CASSLIQGAEQFF,TGTGCCAGCAGCTTAATCCAGGGGGCGGAGCAGTTCTTC
TRBJ1-1,-,TRBV4-1,TRBD1,CASSLVPGGLDTEAFF,TGCGCCAGCAGTCTTGTTCCAGGGGGCTTGGACACTGAAGCTTTCTTT
TRBJ1-4,-,TRBV18,-,CASSGGVNEKLFF,TGTGCCAGCTCAGGAGGCGTCAATGAAAAACTGTTTTTT
TRBJ2-1,-,TRBV5-1,TRBD2,CASSSPLGTSGGARSYNEQFF,TGCGCCAGCAGCTCACCTCTAGGGACTAGCGGGGGGGCCAGGTCCTACAATGAGCAGTTCTTC
TRBJ2-3,-,TRBV4-2,TRBD2,CASSQGEGTDTQYF,TGTGCCAGCAGCCAAGGGGAGGGAACAGATACGCAGTATTTT
TRBJ2-5,once,TRBV7-9,-,CSSSGDLGETQYF,TGTTCCAGCAGCGGAGACTTGGGAGAGACCCAGTACTTC
TRBJ1-1,few,TRBV19,TRBD1,CASSSDRINTEAFF,TGTGCCAGTAGTTCGGACAGGATTAACACTGAAGCTTTCTTT
TRBJ2-1,-,TRBV25-1,-,CASSGRRRDEQFF,TGTGCCAGCAGCGGCCGGCGACGGGATGAGCAGTTCTTC